This TCR beta chain was profiled in a study of CD8 T cells in ankylosing spondylitis. Whole-study findings and limits: Clones linked to disease, bearing a CD8+ phenotype, were relatively rare in peripheral blood.

With regard to this clonotype: Its specificity is not known. This may be a read error: a much more frequent sequence differs by one nucleotide.

Making the TCR beta libraries involved quantitative 5'-RACE with molecular barcodes. TCRdb itself ran the 5' RACE reads through MiXCR, one entry per CDR3 protein. The data hold about 130,000 distinct CDR3 sequences, with approximately 9.7% observed a single time. Per germline, CDR1 SGHVS and CDR2 FNYEAQ. The CDR3 is 15 amino acids. The germline V and J ends were trimmed by 5 bases and 2 bases, with 13 bases remaining between them. The sequenced material came from blood, either unsorted or a sorted T cell fraction (not recorded which). This TCR came from a male donor with ankylosing spondylitis or in good health (not recorded which). V gene TRBV7-6 combines with J gene TRBJ2-1, with no clear D. This CDR3 reads CASSITCGAYNEQFF. The CDR3 DNA reads TGTGCCAGCAGCATAACTTGTGGCGCCTACAATGAGCAGTTCTTC.